What follows are 11 T cell receptor beta chains derived from one specimen sequenced in a study of T cell repertoires in aging, cancer and after chemotherapy. TRB rearrangements spanning V, D and J were amplified using mixed TRB-A/B primers. TCRdb redid the calling of the multiplex PCR reads with MiXCR, one entry per CDR3 protein. Of thousands of distinct CDR3 sequences detected, just under 30% appear once; the ten largest clones hold about 7%. TCR beta rearrangements were amplified from peripheral blood genomic DNA. Input material: blood. The receptor source for this set is a human donor in good health.

The rearrangement links TRBV7-9 to TRBJ1-4; D gene unclear. The V end was cut by 2 bases, the J end by 0 bases, with 10 bases between. Germline V lookup: CDR1 SEHNR, CDR2 FQNEAQ (reference sequence). CDR3 size: 16 residues. In nucleotides, the CDR3 is TGTGCCAGCAGCTTAATGTCCCTTGCAACTAATGAAAAACTGTTTTTT. Translation: CASSLMSLATNEKLFF.

The V call is TRBV6-2 or TRBV6-3, the J call TRBJ1-1, with D perhaps matching TRBD1 (6 bases). Trimming took off 6 bases at V and 1 base at J, with 12 bases between the two ends. Germline-derived CDR1 and CDR2 are MNHEY and SVGEGT. This CDR3 region has 14 residues. The CDR3 protein is CASSGRGTNTEAFF. The CDR3 DNA is TGTGCCAGCAGCGGCAGGGGTACGAACACTGAAGCTTTCTTT.

This clonotype is labeled medium-sized. J is TRBJ1-1 and V is TRBV19; D call uncertain. The V gene lost 3 bases and the J gene lost 5 bases, with 10 bases spanning the gap. The CDR3 has 13 amino acids. CDR1 LNHDA and CDR2 SQIVND come from the germline V gene (reference sequence). For the CDR3, the DNA is TGTGCCAGTAGTATCATGGACGGGACTGAAGCTTTCTTT. Translating it yields CASSIMDGTEAFF.

V and J are TRBV15 and TRBJ2-4; TRBD1 is a possible D gene (5 bases). The CDR3 has 15 residues. Germline loops: CDR1 LNHNV, CDR2 YYDKDF (reference sequence). V dropped 9 bases and J dropped 0 bases, with 15 bases sitting between them. The DNA of the CDR3 is TGTGCCACTATGACAGTTAAACTAGCCAAAAACATTCAGTACTTC. Translated: CATMTVKLAKNIQYF.

This clonotype has a handful of counts. The rearrangement joins TRBV6-1 to TRBJ2-5; 7 bases line up with TRBD2. This CDR3 spans 14 amino acids. The V and J ends lost 0 bases and 2 bases, in that order; junction bases with no gene match: 0. Germline loops: CDR1 MNHNS, CDR2 SASEGT. The CDR3 region has the DNA TGTGCCAGCAGTGAAGCGGGGGGGCAAGAGACCCAGTACTTC. It codes for CASSEAGGQETQYF.

The V call is TRBV5-6, the J call TRBJ1-1; a possible D gene is TRBD1 (5 bases). Per germline, CDR1 SGHDT and CDR2 YYEEEE. The V end lost 4 bases, the J end lost 9 bases, and 22 bases lay between the germline ends. This CDR3 spans 15 amino acids. CDR3 nucleotides: TGTGCCAGCAGCCATGACGGGACTCCGGGACGGAAAGCTTTCTTT. Encoded protein: CASSHDGTPGRKAFF.

V gene TRBV19 combines with J gene TRBJ2-3; 11 bases agree with TRBD2. Germline CDR1 LNHDA, CDR2 SQIVND (reference sequence). V lost 10 bases, J lost 7 bases, and 10 bases stayed unmatched. The CDR3 has 14 amino acids. DNA for the CDR3: TGTGCCACCGAACAAACTAGCGGGAGCTATACGCAGTATTTT. Amino acids: CATEQTSGSYTQYF.

The chain links TRBV20-1 to TRBJ1-4, with no clear D. CDR3 length: 18 residues. Trimming left V 3 bases short and J 2 bases short, with 22 bases between. The V gene's germline CDR1 is DFQATT and CDR2 SNEGSKA (reference sequence). The CDR3 sequence: CSASVRGGVTGTNEKLFF. The CDR3 DNA reads as TGCAGTGCTAGTGTTAGAGGTGGAGTTACTGGGACTAATGAAAAACTGTTTTTT.

Notes on this clonotype: A much larger clone lies one base from this, so it may be a read error. V and J are TRBV7-9 and TRBJ1-2; TRBD1 matches 8 bases. Germline lookup yields CDR1 SEHNR and CDR2 FQNEAQ (reference sequence). This CDR3 spans 15 amino acids. The CDR3 region is CASSWTGLRDYVYTF. The CDR3 bases are TGTGCCAGCAGCTGGACAGGGCTTCGGGACTATGTCTACACCTTC.

This clonotype is medium-sized. The chain couples TRBV29-1 to TRBJ2-4; D is unresolved. Looked up from germline, CDR1 is SQVTM and CDR2 is ANQGSEA. The ends were cut back, 4 bases at V and 0 bases at J, with 4 bases in the middle. This CDR3 has 12 residues. CDR3 DNA: TGCAGCGTTGTTTTAGCCAAAAACATTCAGTACTTC. Its translation is CSVVLAKNIQYF.

The chain couples TRBV19 to TRBJ1-2; D unclear. Germline CDR1 LNHDA, CDR2 SQIVND (reference sequence). CDR3 size: 13 residues. Deletions cut 10 bases from V and 5 bases from J, with 17 bases between. CDR3 sequence: CATSGGSWYGYTF. Written as DNA, the CDR3 is TGTGCCACTTCCGGAGGCTCATGGTATGGCTACACCTTC.